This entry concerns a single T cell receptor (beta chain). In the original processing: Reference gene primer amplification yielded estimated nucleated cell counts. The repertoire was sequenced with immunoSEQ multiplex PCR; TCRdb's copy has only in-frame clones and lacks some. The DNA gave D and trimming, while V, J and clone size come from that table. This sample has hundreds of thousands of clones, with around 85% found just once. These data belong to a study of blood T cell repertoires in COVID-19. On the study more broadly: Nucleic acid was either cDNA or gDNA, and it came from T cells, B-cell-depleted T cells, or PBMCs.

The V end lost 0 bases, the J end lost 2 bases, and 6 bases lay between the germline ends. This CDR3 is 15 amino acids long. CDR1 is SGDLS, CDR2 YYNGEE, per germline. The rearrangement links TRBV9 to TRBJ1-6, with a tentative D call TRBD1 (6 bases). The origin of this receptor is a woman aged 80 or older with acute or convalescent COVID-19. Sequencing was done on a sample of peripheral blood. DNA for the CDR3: TGTGCCAGCAGCGTAGGACAGGCCTATAATTCACCCCTCCACTTT. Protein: CASSVGQAYNSPLHF. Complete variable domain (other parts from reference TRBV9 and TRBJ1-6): DSGVTQTPKHLITATGQRVTLRCSPRSGDLSVYWYQQSLDQGLQFLIQYYNGEERAKGNILERFSAQQFPDLHSELNLSSLELGDSALYFCASSVGQAYNSPLHFGNGTRLTVT.